Reported below is one T cell receptor (beta chain). Its matching antigen is unknown. The junction departs from germline at one end; a sequencing error may be responsible. This specimen belongs to a study of Graves' ophthalmopathy and Graves' hyperthyroidism. RNA transcripts were the source from which TCR beta CDR3 regions were amplified. The library came from an HTBI-primed first-round RT-PCR and a second-round multiplex PCR. MiXCR, run by TCRdb on the multiplex PCR reads, gives a single entry per CDR3 protein. Among around 340,000 distinct CDR3 sequences listed, roughly 16% were seen once. Ophthalmopathy-affected donors exhibited moderate-to-severe activity, CAS ≥3, NOSPECS ≥4, and duration under 3 months. Enrollment excluded any patients with other autoimmune diseases, uncontrolled infections, pregnancy or lactation. General study points: Blood samples also showed most expanded thyroid clonotypes exceeding 0.001 frequency.

The length of the CDR3 is 13 residues. Looked up from germline, CDR1 is MNHNS and CDR2 is SASEGT. V gene TRBV6-1 combines with J gene TRBJ2-5, with D perhaps TRBD1 or TRBD2 (6 bases each). The receptor's source is an adult man with Graves' ophthalmopathy. The sample taken for sequencing was peripheral blood. In nucleotides, the CDR3 is TGTGCCAGCGGCCCTGGGGGGCAAGGGACCCAGTACTTC. This translates into CASGPGGQGTQYF.